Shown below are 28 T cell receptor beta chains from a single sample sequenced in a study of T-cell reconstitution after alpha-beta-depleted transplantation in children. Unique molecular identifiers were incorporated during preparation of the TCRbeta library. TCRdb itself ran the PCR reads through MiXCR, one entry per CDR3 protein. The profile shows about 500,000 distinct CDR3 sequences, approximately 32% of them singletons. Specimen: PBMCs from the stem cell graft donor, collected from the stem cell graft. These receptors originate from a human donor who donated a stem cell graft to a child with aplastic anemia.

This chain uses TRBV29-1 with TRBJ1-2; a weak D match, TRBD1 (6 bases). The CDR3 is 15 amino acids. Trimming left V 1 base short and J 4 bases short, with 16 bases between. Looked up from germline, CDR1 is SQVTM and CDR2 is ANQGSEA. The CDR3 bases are TGCAGCGTTGAAGGGGGGCCCGACCTACCCTATGGCTACACCTTC. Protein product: CSVEGGPDLPYGYTF.

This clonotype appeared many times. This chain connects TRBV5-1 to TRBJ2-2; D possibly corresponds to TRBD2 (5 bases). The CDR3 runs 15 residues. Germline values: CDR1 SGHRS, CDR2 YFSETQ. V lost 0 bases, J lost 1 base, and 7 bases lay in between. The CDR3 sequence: CASSLVGENTGELFF. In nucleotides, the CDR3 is TGCGCCAGCAGCTTGGTCGGGGAGAACACCGGGGAGCTGTTTTTT.

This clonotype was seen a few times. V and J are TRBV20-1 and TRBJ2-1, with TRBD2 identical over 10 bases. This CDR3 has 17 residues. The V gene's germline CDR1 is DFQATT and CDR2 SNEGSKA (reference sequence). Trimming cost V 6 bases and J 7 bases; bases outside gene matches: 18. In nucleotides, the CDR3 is TGCAGTGCGGAGGGACTAGCGTTTATCTCGAGTTATAATGAGCAGTTCTTC. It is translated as CSAEGLAFISSYNEQFF.

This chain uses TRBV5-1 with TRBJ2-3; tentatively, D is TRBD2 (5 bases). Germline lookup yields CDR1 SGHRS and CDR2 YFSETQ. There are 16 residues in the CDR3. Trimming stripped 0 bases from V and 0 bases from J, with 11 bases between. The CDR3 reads CASSLGGGPSTDTQYF. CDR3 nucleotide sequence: TGCGCCAGCAGCTTGGGAGGCGGGCCTAGCACAGATACGCAGTATTTT.

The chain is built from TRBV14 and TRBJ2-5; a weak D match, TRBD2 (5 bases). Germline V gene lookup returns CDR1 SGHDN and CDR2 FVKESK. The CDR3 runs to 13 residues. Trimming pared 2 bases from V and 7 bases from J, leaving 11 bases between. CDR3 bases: TGTGCCAGCAGCCAATCCCCTAGCTCGACCCAGTACTTC. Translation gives CASSQSPSSTQYF.

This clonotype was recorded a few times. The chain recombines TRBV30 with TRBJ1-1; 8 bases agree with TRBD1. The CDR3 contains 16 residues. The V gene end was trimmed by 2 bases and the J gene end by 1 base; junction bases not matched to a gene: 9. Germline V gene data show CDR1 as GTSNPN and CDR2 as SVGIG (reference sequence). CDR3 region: CAWSLDRVGSNTEAFF. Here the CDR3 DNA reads TGTGCCTGGAGTTTGGACAGGGTTGGGTCGAACACTGAAGCTTTCTTT.

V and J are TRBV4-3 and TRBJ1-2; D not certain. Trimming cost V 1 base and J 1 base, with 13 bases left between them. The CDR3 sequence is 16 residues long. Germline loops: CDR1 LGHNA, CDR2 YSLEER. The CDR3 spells CASSQGTAIFNYGYTF. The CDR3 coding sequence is TGCGCCAGCAGCCAAGGCACAGCGATATTTAACTATGGCTACACCTTC.

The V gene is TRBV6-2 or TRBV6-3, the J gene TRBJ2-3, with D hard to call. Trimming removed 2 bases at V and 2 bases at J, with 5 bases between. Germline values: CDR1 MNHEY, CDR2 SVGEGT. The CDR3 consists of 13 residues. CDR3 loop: CASSYPDTDTQYF. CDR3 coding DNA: TGTGCCAGCAGTTACCCAGACACAGATACGCAGTATTTT.

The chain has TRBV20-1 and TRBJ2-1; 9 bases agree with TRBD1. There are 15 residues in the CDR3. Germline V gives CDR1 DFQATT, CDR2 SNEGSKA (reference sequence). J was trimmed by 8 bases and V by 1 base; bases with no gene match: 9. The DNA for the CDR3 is TGCAGTGCTAGAGTTGGGACAGGGCCATTCGATGAGCAGTTCTTC. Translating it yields CSARVGTGPFDEQFF.

The CDR3 region has the DNA TGTGCCAGCAAGTCGGCCAGGGAGAGCCACGAGCAGTACTTC. Translating it yields CASKSARESHEQYF. The genes are TRBV28 and TRBJ2-7, with D perhaps assigned TRBD1 or TRBD2 (5 bases each). Per the germline V gene, CDR1 is MDHEN and CDR2 is SYDVKM. The CDR3 contains 14 residues. The V and J ends lost 7 bases and 5 bases respectively, with 18 bases between them.

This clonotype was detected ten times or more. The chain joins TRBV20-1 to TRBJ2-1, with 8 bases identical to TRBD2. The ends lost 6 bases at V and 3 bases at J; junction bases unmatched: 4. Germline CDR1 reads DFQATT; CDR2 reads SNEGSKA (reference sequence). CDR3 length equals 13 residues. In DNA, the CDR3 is TGCAGTGCCGTAGCGGGACTCTACAATGAGCAGTTCTTC. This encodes CSAVAGLYNEQFF.

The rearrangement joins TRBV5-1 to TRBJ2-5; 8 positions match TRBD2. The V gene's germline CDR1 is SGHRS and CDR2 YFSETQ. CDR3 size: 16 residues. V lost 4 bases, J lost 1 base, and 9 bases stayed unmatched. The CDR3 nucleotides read TGCGCCAGCAGCCCCGGGGGGGCAGGGACCCAAGAGACCCAGTACTTC. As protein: CASSPGGAGTQETQYF.

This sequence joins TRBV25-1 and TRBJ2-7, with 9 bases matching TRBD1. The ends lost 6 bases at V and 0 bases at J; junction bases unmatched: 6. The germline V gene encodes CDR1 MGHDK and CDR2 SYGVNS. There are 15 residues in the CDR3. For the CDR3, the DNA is TGTGCCAGCAGCCGGGACAGGGCAAACTCCTACGAGCAGTACTTC. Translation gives CASSRDRANSYEQYF.

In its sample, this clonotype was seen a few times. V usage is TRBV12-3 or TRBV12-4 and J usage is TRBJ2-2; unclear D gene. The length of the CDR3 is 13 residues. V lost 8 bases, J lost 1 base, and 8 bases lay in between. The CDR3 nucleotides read TGTGCCAGCGAGAAAGAGAACACCGGGGAGCTGTTTTTT. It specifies CASEKENTGELFF.

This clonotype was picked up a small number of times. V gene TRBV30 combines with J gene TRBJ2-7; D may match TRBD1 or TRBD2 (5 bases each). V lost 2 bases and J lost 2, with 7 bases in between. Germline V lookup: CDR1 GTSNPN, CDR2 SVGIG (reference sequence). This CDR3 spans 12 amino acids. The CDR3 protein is CAWSMGAYEQYV. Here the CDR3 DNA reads TGTGCCTGGAGTATGGGGGCCTACGAGCAGTACGTC.

CDR3 sequence: CASRDTGKSNEKLFF. As DNA, the CDR3 is TGTGCCAGTAGGGACACAGGGAAGTCTAATGAAAAACTGTTTTTT. The rearrangement uses TRBV19 and TRBJ1-4, with D possibly being TRBD1 (6 bases). Looked up from germline, CDR1 is LNHDA and CDR2 is SQIVND (reference sequence). Trimming stripped 6 bases from V and 3 bases from J, with 14 bases between. The CDR3 contains 15 residues. Complete variable domain (other parts from reference TRBV19 and TRBJ1-4): DGGITQSPKYLFRKEGQNVTLSCEQNLNHDAMYWYRQDPGQGLRLIYYSQIVNDFQKGDIAEGYSVSREKKESFPLTVTSAQKNPTAFYLCASRDTGKSNEKLFFGSGTQLSVL.

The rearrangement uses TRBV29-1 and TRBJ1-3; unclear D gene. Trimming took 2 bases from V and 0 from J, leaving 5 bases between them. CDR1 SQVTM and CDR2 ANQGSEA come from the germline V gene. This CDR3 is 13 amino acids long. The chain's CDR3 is CSVESHSGNTIYF. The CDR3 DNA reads TGCAGCGTTGAATCCCACTCTGGAAACACCATATATTTT.

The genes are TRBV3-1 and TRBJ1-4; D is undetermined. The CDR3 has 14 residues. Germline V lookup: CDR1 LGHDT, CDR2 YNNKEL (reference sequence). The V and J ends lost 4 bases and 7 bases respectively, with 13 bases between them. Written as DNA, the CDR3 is TGTGCCAGCAGCCTGAGATATAGATCTGAAAAACTGTTTTTT. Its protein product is CASSLRYRSEKLFF.

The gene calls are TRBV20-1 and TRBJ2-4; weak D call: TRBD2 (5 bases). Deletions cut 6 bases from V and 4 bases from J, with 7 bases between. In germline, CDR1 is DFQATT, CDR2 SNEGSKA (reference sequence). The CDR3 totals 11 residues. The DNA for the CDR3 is TGCAGTGCCGGGGTGAAAAACATTCAGTACTTC. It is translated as CSAGVKNIQYF.

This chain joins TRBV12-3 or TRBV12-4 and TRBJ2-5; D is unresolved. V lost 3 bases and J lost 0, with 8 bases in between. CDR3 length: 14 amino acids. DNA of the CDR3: TGTGCCAGCAGTTTCGAGTACTACCAAGAGACCCAGTACTTC. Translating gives CASSFEYYQETQYF.

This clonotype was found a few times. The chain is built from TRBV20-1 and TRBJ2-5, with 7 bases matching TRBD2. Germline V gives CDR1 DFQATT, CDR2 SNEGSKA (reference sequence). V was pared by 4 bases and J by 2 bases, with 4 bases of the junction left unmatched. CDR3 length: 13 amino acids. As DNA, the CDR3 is TGCAGTGCTACTAAGCGGGAACAAGAGACCCAGTACTTC. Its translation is CSATKREQETQYF.

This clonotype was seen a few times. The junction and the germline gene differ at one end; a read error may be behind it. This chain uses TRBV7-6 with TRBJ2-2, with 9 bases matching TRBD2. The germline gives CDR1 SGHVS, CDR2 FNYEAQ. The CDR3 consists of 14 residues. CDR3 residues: CASSVAGATGELFF. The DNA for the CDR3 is TGTGCCAGCAGCGTAGCGGGGGCCACCGGGGAGCTGTTTTTT.

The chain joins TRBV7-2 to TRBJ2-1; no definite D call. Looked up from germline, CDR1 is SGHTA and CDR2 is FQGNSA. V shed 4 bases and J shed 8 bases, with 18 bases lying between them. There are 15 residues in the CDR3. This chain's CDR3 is CASSYGRWSGDEQFF. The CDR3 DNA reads TGTGCCAGCAGCTACGGTCGGTGGAGTGGGGATGAGCAGTTCTTC.

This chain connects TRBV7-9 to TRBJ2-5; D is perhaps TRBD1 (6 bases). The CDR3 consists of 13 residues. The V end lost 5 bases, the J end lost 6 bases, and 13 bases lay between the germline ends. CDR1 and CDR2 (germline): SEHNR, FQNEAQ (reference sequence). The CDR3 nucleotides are TGTGCCAGCAGCGACCAGGGGATCCAGACCCAGTACTTC. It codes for CASSDQGIQTQYF.

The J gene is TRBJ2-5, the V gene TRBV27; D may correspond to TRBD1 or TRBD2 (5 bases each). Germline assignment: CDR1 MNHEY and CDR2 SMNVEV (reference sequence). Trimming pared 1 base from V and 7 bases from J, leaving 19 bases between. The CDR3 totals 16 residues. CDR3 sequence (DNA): TGTGCCAGCAGTTTATACGACCCGGGACCACGAGGGACCCAGTACTTC. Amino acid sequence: CASSLYDPGPRGTQYF.

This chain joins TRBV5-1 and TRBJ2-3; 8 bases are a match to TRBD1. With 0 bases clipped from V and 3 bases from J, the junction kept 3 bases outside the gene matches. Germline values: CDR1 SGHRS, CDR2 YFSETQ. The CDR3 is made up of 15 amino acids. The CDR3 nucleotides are TGCGCCAGCAGCTTGGGGCAGGGGGCAACAGATACGCAGTATTTT. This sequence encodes CASSLGQGATDTQYF.

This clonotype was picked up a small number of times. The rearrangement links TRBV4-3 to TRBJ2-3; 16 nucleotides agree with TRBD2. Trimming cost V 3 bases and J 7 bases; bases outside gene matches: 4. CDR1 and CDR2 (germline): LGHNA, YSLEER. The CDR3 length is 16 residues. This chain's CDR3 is CASSQGLAGGAYTQYF. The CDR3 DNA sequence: TGCGCCAGCAGCCAGGGACTAGCGGGAGGGGCGTATACGCAGTATTTT.

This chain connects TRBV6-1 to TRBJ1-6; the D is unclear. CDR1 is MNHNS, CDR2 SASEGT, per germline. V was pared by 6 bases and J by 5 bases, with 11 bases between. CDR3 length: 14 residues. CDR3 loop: CASRNGVNNSPLHF. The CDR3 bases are TGTGCCAGCAGAAACGGGGTCAATAATTCACCCCTCCACTTT.